This is a list of T cell receptor beta chains from one sample in a study of blood T cell repertoires in COVID-19. Libraries were prepared by immunoSEQ multiplex PCR; TCRdb keeps only in-frame clonotypes and omits some of them. The sample has 150,000 or so clones, over 80% seen once. The sample taken for sequencing was peripheral blood. The receptors stem from a man at least 80 years old with acute or convalescent COVID-19. Each CDR3 is given with its conserved first and last residue. A D gene is named only where the DNA matches it firmly. A clone size is listed for some rows: how often the clone was seen (once, few, many), or a class if it is expanded.

j_call | v_call | clone_size | d_call | cdr3_aa | cdr3_nt
TRBJ2-5 | TRBV28 | - | - | CASSLSRELQETQYF | TGTGCCAGCAGTTTATCCCGGGAGCTCCAAGAGACCCAGTACTTC
TRBJ2-7 | TRBV30 | - | - | CAWSGRGSEQYF | TGTGCCTGGAGTGGGAGAGGTTCCGAGCAGTACTTC
TRBJ1-3 | TRBV6-1 | - | - | CASSSQLSIYF | TGTGCCAGCAGTTCCCAGTTATCCATATATTTT
TRBJ1-2 | TRBV12-3/TRBV12-4 | - | TRBD1 | CASSWTGPGGYTF | TGTGCCAGCAGTTGGACAGGGCCAGGGGGCTACACCTTC
TRBJ2-7 | TRBV3-1/TRBV3-2 | - | TRBD1 | CASSPDRGQYEQYF | TGTGCCAGCAGCCCCGACAGGGGGCAGTACGAGCAGTACTTC
TRBJ1-1 | TRBV18 | - | - | CASSPSRVDTEAFF | TGTGCCAGCTCACCCTCCAGGGTGGACACTGAAGCTTTCTTT
TRBJ2-7 | TRBV28 | - | - | CASSRQVEQYF | TGTGCCAGCAGCCGACAGGTTGAGCAGTACTTC
TRBJ2-5 | TRBV28 | - | - | CASKFGSERLYF | TGTGCCAGCAAATTCGGCAGCGAAAGATTGTACTTC
TRBJ2-1 | TRBV2 | - | TRBD2 | CASSEWGGSSYNEQFF | TGTGCCAGCAGTGAATGGGGGGGGAGCTCCTACAATGAGCAGTTCTTC
TRBJ1-2 | TRBV2 | - | TRBD1 | CATRGQGVYGYTF | TGTGCCACCCGCGGTCAGGGGGTCTATGGCTACACCTTC
TRBJ1-5 | TRBV2 | - | - | CASKGEVGNQPQHF | TGTGCCAGCAAAGGGGAGGTCGGCAATCAGCCCCAGCATTTT
TRBJ1-4 | TRBV28 | - | TRBD1 | CASRLTGGSEKLFF | TGTGCCAGCAGACTAACAGGGGGCAGTGAAAAACTGTTTTTT
TRBJ2-1 | TRBV7-2 | - | - | CASSVHRGAGEQFF | TGTGCCAGCAGCGTCCACAGGGGAGCGGGTGAGCAGTTCTTC
TRBJ2-1 | TRBV12-3/TRBV12-4 | - | - | CASSIRQEQFF | TGTGCCAGCAGTATTCGACAGGAGCAGTTCTTC
TRBJ1-1 | TRBV27 | - | - | CASSLNRNTEAFF | TGTGCCAGCAGTTTAAACAGAAACACTGAAGCTTTCTTT
TRBJ2-2 | TRBV29-1 | - | TRBD1 | CSGADRYTGELFF | TGCAGCGGGGCGGACAGGTACACCGGGGAGCTGTTTTTT
TRBJ2-7 | TRBV30 | - | TRBD1 | CAWSDKDRSAYEQYF | TGTGCCTGGAGTGATAAGGACAGGTCGGCCTACGAGCAGTACTTC
TRBJ1-2 | TRBV7-2 | - | TRBD1 | CASSLPKQGEVYGYTF | TGTGCCAGCAGCTTACCAAAACAGGGGGAGGTCTATGGCTACACCTTC
TRBJ2-7 | TRBV7-3 | - | TRBD2 | CASSPTPSGSVNEQYF | TGTGCCAGCAGCCCCACACCTAGCGGGAGTGTGAACGAGCAGTACTTC
TRBJ2-2 | TRBV5-6 | - | TRBD2 | CASSSRGGSGELFF | TGTGCCAGCAGCTCACGGGGGGGCTCCGGGGAGCTGTTTTTT
TRBJ2-7 | TRBV18 | - | TRBD2 | CASSPRESLAGTSLEQYF | TGTGCCAGCTCACCACGGGAGAGTCTAGCGGGGACCTCCCTCGAGCAGTACTTC
TRBJ1-3 | TRBV18 | - | TRBD1 | CASSPRLTGTGALNTIYF | TGTGCCAGCTCACCACGACTAACCGGGACAGGGGCCCTAAACACCATATATTTT
TRBJ2-3 | TRBV2 | - | TRBD1 | CASSFDRGGDTQYF | TGTGCCAGCAGTTTTGACAGGGGCGGGGATACGCAGTATTTT
TRBJ2-7 | TRBV4-2 | few | TRBD2 | CASSLRLLADTYEQYF | TGTGCCAGCAGCCTCCGCTTACTAGCGGATACCTACGAGCAGTACTTC
TRBJ2-1 | TRBV3-1/TRBV3-2 | - | TRBD2 | CASSLTSGRSEQFF | TGTGCCAGCAGCCTGACTAGCGGGAGGAGTGAGCAGTTCTTC
TRBJ1-5 | TRBV6-5 | few | TRBD1 | CASLGTDYNQPQHF | TGTGCCTCATTGGGGACAGATTATAATCAGCCCCAGCATTTT
TRBJ1-5 | TRBV27 | - | TRBD1 | CASSREGGRNQPQHF | TGTGCCAGCAGCCGTGAAGGGGGCCGCAATCAGCCCCAGCATTTT
TRBJ2-5 | TRBV5-1 | - | TRBD1 | CASSPGTGGRETQYF | TGCGCCAGCAGCCCTGGGACAGGGGGGCGAGAGACCCAGTACTTC
TRBJ1-6 | TRBV28 | - | - | CASKRVNSPLHF | TGTGCCAGCAAGAGGGTTAATTCACCCCTCCACTTT
TRBJ2-7 | TRBV24-1 | - | TRBD1 | CATSDRDRAYEQYF | TGTGCCACCAGTGACCGGGACAGAGCCTACGAGCAGTACTTC
TRBJ2-5 | TRBV3-1/TRBV3-2 | - | TRBD2 | CASSRQGLAGGETQYF | TGTGCCAGCAGCCGTCAAGGACTAGCGGGAGGGGAGACCCAGTACTTC
TRBJ2-5 | TRBV5-1 | few | - | CASSYSPSRETQYF | TGCGCCAGCAGCTACTCACCCAGCAGGGAGACCCAGTACTTC
TRBJ2-7 | TRBV5-4 | - | TRBD2 | CAMSSGNSYEQYF | TGTGCCATGAGTAGCGGGAACTCCTACGAGCAGTACTTC
TRBJ2-7 | TRBV7-6 | - | TRBD1 | CASSLGQGSDEQYF | TGTGCCAGCAGCTTAGGACAGGGGAGCGACGAGCAGTACTTC
TRBJ1-1 | TRBV11-1 | - | - | CASSLLSGGAEAFF | TGTGCCAGCAGCCTCCTGAGTGGGGGCGCTGAAGCTTTCTTT
TRBJ2-1 | TRBV7-9 | - | TRBD2 | CASSLALGLAGASYNEQFF | TGTGCCAGCAGCTTAGCGCTTGGACTAGCGGGAGCGTCCTACAATGAGCAGTTCTTC
TRBJ1-1 | TRBV5-1 | - | - | CASSLAGYTEAFF | TGCGCCAGCAGCTTGGCCGGGTACACTGAAGCTTTCTTT
TRBJ2-2 | TRBV5-4 | - | TRBD1 | CASSGGQENTGELFF | TGTGCCAGCAGCGGGGGACAGGAAAACACCGGGGAGCTGTTTTTT
TRBJ1-5 | TRBV18 | few | - | CASSPVGGRDQPQHF | TGTGCCAGCTCACCGGTGGGGGGAAGGGATCAGCCCCAGCATTTT
TRBJ1-2 | TRBV5-1 | - | - | CASSSGSSYGYTF | TGCGCCAGCAGTTCGGGATCCTCCTATGGCTACACCTTC
TRBJ1-1 | TRBV29-1 | - | - | CSARLQNTEAFF | TGCAGCGCCCGACTCCAGAACACTGAAGCTTTCTTT